A single sample is the source of the 18 T cell receptor beta chains below, sequenced in a study of T-cell reconstitution after alpha-beta-depleted transplantation in children. Library preparation (for TCRbeta) was performed with unique molecular identifiers. TCRdb ran MiXCR on the PCR reads and lists one entry per CDR3 protein. The repertoire holds some 640,000 distinct CDR3 sequences, with roughly 17% as singletons. Sequenced here: PBMCs from the stem cell graft donor, sampled from the stem cell graft. The receptors stem from a human donor who donated a stem cell graft to a child with acute myeloid leukemia.

There are many counts of this clonotype. This chain uses TRBV20-1 with TRBJ2-1; D unresolved. Trimming took off 3 bases at V and 3 bases at J, with 12 bases between the two ends. CDR3 size: 14 residues. Germline assignment: CDR1 DFQATT and CDR2 SNEGSKA (reference sequence). The CDR3 DNA sequence: TGCAGTGCTAGCGAAGAACAACACTACAATGAGCAGTTCTTC. Translation: CSASEEQHYNEQFF.

This clonotype was seen at least ten times. V and J are TRBV27 and TRBJ2-7; no reliable D call. The CDR3 has 14 amino acids. The germline V gene has CDR1 MNHEY and CDR2 SMNVEV (reference sequence). The ends were cut back, 6 bases at V and 5 bases at J, with 17 bases in the middle. The CDR3 DNA reads TGTGCCAGCAGCCATCTTCCCAAAAGGGACGAGCAGTACTTC. Protein: CASSHLPKRDEQYF.

This clonotype was recorded at least ten times. The chain couples TRBV20-1 to TRBJ2-7; 9 bases align to TRBD2. J lost 3 bases, V lost 1 base, and 10 bases had no gene match. This CDR3 is built from 16 residues. CDR1 DFQATT and CDR2 SNEGSKA come from the germline V gene (reference sequence). CDR3 protein: CSARAPSGALNYEQYF. The CDR3 DNA reads as TGCAGTGCTAGAGCCCCTAGCGGGGCCCTCAACTACGAGCAGTACTTC.

This clonotype was seen many times. The chain joins TRBV5-6 to TRBJ2-5; D possibly corresponds to TRBD1 (6 bases). Trimming removed 2 bases at V and 1 base at J, with 9 bases between. This CDR3 comprises 14 residues. Germline CDR1 reads SGHDT; CDR2 reads YYEEEE. CDR3 nucleotide sequence: TGTGCCAGCAGCTTCAAAGGGGGCCAAGAGACCCAGTACTTC. It is translated as CASSFKGGQETQYF. The full variable domain, rest sourced from reference TRBV5-6 and TRBJ2-5, is DAGVTQSPTHLIKTRGQQVTLRCSPKSGHDTVSWYQQALGQGPQFIFQYYEEEERQRGNFPDRFSGHQFPNYSSELNVNALLLGDSALYLCASSFKGGQETQYFGPGTRLLVL.

This clonotype was seen repeatedly, ten times or more. The CDR3 loop reads CASSLAYRGDDEQYF. The CDR3 region has the DNA TGTGCCAGCAGTTTAGCGTATAGGGGGGACGACGAGCAGTACTTC. The chain employs TRBV12-3 or TRBV12-4 and TRBJ2-7; tentatively, D is TRBD1 or TRBD2 (6 bases each). V dropped 0 bases and J dropped 5 bases, with 14 bases sitting between them. This CDR3 comprises 15 residues.

This clonotype appeared once. J is TRBJ2-7 and V is TRBV28; the D gene could be TRBD1 or TRBD2 (6 bases each). Trimming removed 5 bases from V and 3 bases from J, with 17 bases in between. The CDR3 spans 15 residues. Per germline, CDR1 MDHEN and CDR2 SYDVKM. CDR3 residues: CASSIPGAPYYEQYV. CDR3 nucleotides: TGTGCCAGCAGTATACCGGGGGCCCCCTACTACGAGCAGTACGTC.

This clonotype has only a few counts. This chain connects TRBV9 to TRBJ2-3; no firm D call. Between the trimmed V and J ends, which lost 0 bases and 2 bases, there was a span of 10 bases. The CDR3 consists of 15 residues. CDR1 is SGDLS and CDR2 is YYNGEE in the germline V gene. This chain's CDR3 is CASSVGGSDTDTQYF. The CDR3 nucleotides are TGTGCCAGCAGCGTAGGAGGCTCGGACACAGATACGCAGTATTTT.

This clonotype has a count of ten or more. This rearrangement joins TRBV7-9 to TRBJ2-5; D remains unclear. The CDR3 has 14 residues. V was cut by 4 bases and J by 5 bases, with 14 bases left in between. In germline, CDR1 is SEHNR, CDR2 FQNEAQ (reference sequence). In DNA, the CDR3 is TGTGCCAGCAGCTCAAGCCCGGTTTTGGAGACCCAGTACTTC. It specifies CASSSSPVLETQYF.

This clonotype was picked up many times. The chain couples TRBV12-3 or TRBV12-4 to TRBJ2-5, with D maybe TRBD1 (6 bases). The CDR3 loop spans 14 amino acids. Trimming removed 5 bases at V and 5 bases at J, with 15 bases between. CDR3 protein: CASSTTGSAETQYF. CDR3 sequence (DNA): TGTGCCAGCAGTACCACAGGGTCCGCGGAGACCCAGTACTTC.

The count of this clonotype is one. This chain connects TRBV10-3 to TRBJ1-1, with D possibly TRBD1 on 6 matching bases. The CDR3 has 15 residues. CDR1 is ENHRY, CDR2 SYGVKD, per germline. V gave up 7 bases and J gave up 1 base, with 16 bases separating them. This CDR3 is CAIKGDTTSNTEAFF. CDR3 in DNA: TGTGCCATCAAAGGGGACACCACTTCGAACACTGAAGCTTTCTTT.

Ten or more counts support this clonotype. This rearrangement joins TRBV10-3 to TRBJ1-5, with TRBD1 as a possible D gene (5 bases). The CDR3 length is 17 residues. In germline, CDR1 is ENHRY, CDR2 SYGVKD. The V and J ends lost 0 bases and 4 bases respectively, with 16 bases between them. CDR3 in amino acids: CAISESDSGVRNQPQHF. CDR3 sequence (DNA): TGTGCCATCAGTGAGTCAGACAGTGGGGTGAGGAATCAGCCCCAGCATTTT.

This clonotype was detected ten times or more. CDR3 DNA sequence: TGTGCCACAGGGACAGATATCTACAATGAGCAGTTCTTC. Amino acid sequence: CATGTDIYNEQFF. V is TRBV12-3 or TRBV12-4 and J is TRBJ2-1; 7 positions match TRBD1. The CDR3 spans 13 residues. The ends lost 10 bases at V and 3 bases at J; junction bases unmatched: 6.

This clonotype has a handful of counts. The chain uses TRBV7-2 and TRBJ2-1, with a possible D match to TRBD1 (5 bases). Per germline, CDR1 SGHTA and CDR2 FQGNSA. Trimming took 5 bases from V and 8 from J, leaving 16 bases between them. This CDR3 has 14 amino acids. The CDR3 protein is CASSPLQDSHEQFF. The DNA for the CDR3 is TGTGCCAGCAGCCCGCTACAGGATTCCCATGAGCAGTTCTTC.

This clonotype was recorded many times. Here the CDR3 reads CSALDRSSGYTF. The CDR3, as DNA: TGCAGTGCTCTGGACAGGAGCTCTGGCTACACCTTC. V is TRBV20-1 and J is TRBJ1-2, with 7 nucleotides matching TRBD1. The trim removed 5 bases at V and 7 bases at J, leaving 7 bases unmatched. The germline V gene encodes CDR1 DFQATT and CDR2 SNEGSKA (reference sequence). The CDR3 is 12 residues long.

Ten or more counts support this clonotype. The chain uses TRBV7-2 and TRBJ1-2; weak D call: TRBD1 (5 bases). Trimming took off 5 bases at V and 2 bases at J, with 9 bases between the two ends. CDR3 size: 13 residues. CDR1 is SGHTA, CDR2 FQGNSA, per germline. This CDR3 is CASSPGPNYGYTF. In DNA form, the CDR3 reads TGTGCCAGCAGCCCGGGACCGAACTATGGCTACACCTTC.

The V gene is TRBV14, the J gene TRBJ2-5; 7 nucleotides match TRBD1. J gave up 0 bases and V 4 bases, and 5 bases lay outside the gene matches. Per the germline V gene, CDR1 is SGHDN and CDR2 is FVKESK. CDR3 length: 15 amino acids. The CDR3 loop is CASSPLTGYQETQYF. In DNA, the CDR3 is TGTGCCAGCAGCCCTCTGACAGGGTACCAAGAGACCCAGTACTTC.

This clonotype appeared many times. The chain has TRBV20-1 and TRBJ2-7; 9 bases line up with TRBD1. CDR1 and CDR2 from the germline V gene are DFQATT and SNEGSKA (reference sequence). This CDR3 is built from 14 residues. The V and J ends lost 3 bases and 5 bases, in that order; junction bases with no gene match: 8. Here the CDR3 reads CSASPTGGKDEQYF. For the CDR3, the DNA is TGCAGTGCTAGCCCGACAGGGGGAAAAGACGAGCAGTACTTC.

The CDR3 region is CASSLALKNMNTEAFF. The CDR3 region has the DNA TGTGCCAGCAGCTTAGCCCTCAAAAACATGAACACTGAAGCTTTCTTT. The chain is built from TRBV7-6 and TRBJ1-1, with no clear D. Germline V gene data show CDR1 as SGHVS and CDR2 as FNYEAQ. The CDR3 loop spans 16 amino acids. Between the trimmed V and J ends, which lost 0 bases and 0 bases, there was a span of 11 bases.